The next 3 T cell receptor beta chains were all read from a single sample in a study of CD8 T cells in ankylosing spondylitis. TCRdb re-called the 5' RACE reads through MiXCR, storing one row per CDR3 protein. This sample carries about 30,000 distinct CDR3 sequences, more than 25% of them seen once, and the ten largest clones take roughly 44%. The specimen was synovial fluid, either unsorted or a sorted T cell fraction (not recorded which). All receptors derive from a male donor with ankylosing spondylitis.

This clonotype was counted ten times or more. This chain joins TRBV30 and TRBJ2-7; D is perhaps TRBD1 or TRBD2 (5 bases each). V was clipped by 1 base and J by 6 bases, with 16 bases between them. CDR3 length: 14 residues. CDR1 is GTSNPN and CDR2 is SVGIG in the germline V gene (reference sequence). This chain's CDR3 is CAWSAWDGRLEQYF. The CDR3 nucleotides are TGTGCCTGGAGTGCGTGGGACGGCCGTCTCGAGCAGTACTTC.

CDR3 residues: CASSLVGTSSYEQYF. CDR3 nucleotides: TGTGCCAGCAGCTTAGTTGGGACTAGCAGCTACGAGCAGTACTTC. The chain is built from TRBV7-9 and TRBJ2-7; TRBD2 matches 9 bases. CDR3 size: 15 residues. Germline V CDR1 and CDR2: SEHNR, FQNEAQ (reference sequence). Trimming at V came to 1 base and at J to 3 bases, leaving 4 bases not matched to a gene. Drawing the rest from reference TRBV7-9 and TRBJ2-7, the complete variable domain is DTGVSQNPRHKITKRGQNVTFRCDPISEHNRLYWYRQTLGQGPEFLTYFQNEAQLEKSRLLSDRFSAERPKGSFSTLEIQRTEQGDSAMYLCASSLVGTSSYEQYFGPGTRLTVT.

A single count supports this clonotype. This chain joins TRBV27 and TRBJ2-2, with 7 positions matching TRBD1. The CDR3 sequence is 14 residues long. After removal of 7 bases from V and 5 bases from J, the junction contained 7 bases not matched to a gene. Germline lookup yields CDR1 MNHEY and CDR2 SMNVEV (reference sequence). The CDR3 DNA reads as TGTGCCAGCACGGAAGTACAGGGGACCGGGGAGCTGTTTTTT. It encodes CASTEVQGTGELFF.